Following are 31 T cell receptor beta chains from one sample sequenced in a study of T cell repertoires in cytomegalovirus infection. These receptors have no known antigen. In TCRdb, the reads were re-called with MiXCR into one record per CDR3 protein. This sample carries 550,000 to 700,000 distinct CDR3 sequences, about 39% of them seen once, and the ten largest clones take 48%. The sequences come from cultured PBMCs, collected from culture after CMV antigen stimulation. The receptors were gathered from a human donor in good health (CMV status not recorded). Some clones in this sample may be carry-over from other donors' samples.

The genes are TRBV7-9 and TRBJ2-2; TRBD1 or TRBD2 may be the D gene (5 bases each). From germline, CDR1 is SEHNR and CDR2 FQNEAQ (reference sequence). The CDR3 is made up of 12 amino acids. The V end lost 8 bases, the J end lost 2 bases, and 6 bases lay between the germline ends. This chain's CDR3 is CASGTNTGELFF. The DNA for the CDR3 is TGTGCCAGCGGGACCAACACCGGGGAGCTGTTTTTT.

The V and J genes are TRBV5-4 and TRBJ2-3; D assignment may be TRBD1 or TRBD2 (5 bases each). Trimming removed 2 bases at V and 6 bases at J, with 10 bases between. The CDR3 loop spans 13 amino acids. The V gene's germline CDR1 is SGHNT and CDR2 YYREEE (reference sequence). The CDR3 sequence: CASSFPGADTQYF. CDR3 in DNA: TGTGCCAGCAGCTTCCCCGGGGCCGATACGCAGTATTTT.

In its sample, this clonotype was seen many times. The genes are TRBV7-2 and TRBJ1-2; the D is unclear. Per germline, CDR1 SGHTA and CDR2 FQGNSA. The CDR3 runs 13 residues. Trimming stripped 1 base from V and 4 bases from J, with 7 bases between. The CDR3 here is CASSLGSSYGYTF. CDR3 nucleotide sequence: TGTGCCAGCAGCTTAGGGAGTTCCTATGGCTACACCTTC.

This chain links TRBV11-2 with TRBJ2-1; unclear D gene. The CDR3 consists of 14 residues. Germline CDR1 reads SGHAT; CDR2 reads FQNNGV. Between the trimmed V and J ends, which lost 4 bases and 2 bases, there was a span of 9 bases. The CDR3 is CASSSGFTYNEQFF. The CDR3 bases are TGTGCCAGCAGCTCCGGGTTCACCTACAATGAGCAGTTCTTC. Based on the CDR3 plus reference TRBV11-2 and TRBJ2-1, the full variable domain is EAGVAQSPRYKIIEKRQSVAFWCNPISGHATLYWYQQILGQGPKLLIQFQNNGVVDDSQLPKDRFSAERLKGVDSTLKIQPAKLEDSAVYLCASSSGFTYNEQFFGPGTRLTVL.

The DNA of the CDR3 is TGCGCCAGCAGCCAAGGGACTAGCGGCGCCGGGGAGACCCAGTACTTC. Translated, it gives CASSQGTSGAGETQYF. The chain is built from TRBV4-3 and TRBJ2-5; TRBD2 agrees at 10 bases. Per the germline V gene, CDR1 is LGHNA and CDR2 is YSLEER. Trimming cost V 1 base and J 5 bases; bases outside gene matches: 7. The CDR3 is 16 amino acids.

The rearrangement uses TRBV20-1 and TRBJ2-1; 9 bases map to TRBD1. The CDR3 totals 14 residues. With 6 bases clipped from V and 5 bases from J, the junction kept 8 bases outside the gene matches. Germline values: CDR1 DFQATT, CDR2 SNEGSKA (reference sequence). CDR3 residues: CSAMGQGLNNEQFF. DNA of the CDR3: TGCAGTGCGATGGGACAGGGTCTCAACAATGAGCAGTTCTTC.

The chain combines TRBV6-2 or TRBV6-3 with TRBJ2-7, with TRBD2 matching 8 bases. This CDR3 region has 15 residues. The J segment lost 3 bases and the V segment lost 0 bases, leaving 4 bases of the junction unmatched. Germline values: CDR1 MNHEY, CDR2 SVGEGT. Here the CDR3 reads CASSYSGLAGYEQYF. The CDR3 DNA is TGTGCCAGCAGTTACTCTGGACTAGCAGGCTACGAGCAGTACTTC.

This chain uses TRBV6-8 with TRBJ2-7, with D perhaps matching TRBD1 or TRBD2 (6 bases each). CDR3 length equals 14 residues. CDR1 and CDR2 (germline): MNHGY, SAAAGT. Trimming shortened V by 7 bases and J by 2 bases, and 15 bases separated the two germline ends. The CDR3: CASTWRGIAYEQYF. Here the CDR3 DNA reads TGTGCCAGCACCTGGAGGGGGATCGCCTACGAGCAGTACTTC.

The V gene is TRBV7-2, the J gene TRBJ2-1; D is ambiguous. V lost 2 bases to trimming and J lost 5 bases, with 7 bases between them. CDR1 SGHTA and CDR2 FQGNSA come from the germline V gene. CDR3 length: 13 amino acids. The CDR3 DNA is TGTGCCAGCAGCTTACGACCGAACAATGAGCAGTTCTTC. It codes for CASSLRPNNEQFF.

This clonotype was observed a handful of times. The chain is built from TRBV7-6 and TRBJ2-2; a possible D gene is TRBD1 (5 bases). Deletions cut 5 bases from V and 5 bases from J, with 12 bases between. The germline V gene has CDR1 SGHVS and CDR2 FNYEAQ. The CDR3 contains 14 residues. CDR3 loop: CASSPQPGTGELFF. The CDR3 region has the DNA TGTGCCAGCAGCCCGCAGCCAGGGACCGGGGAGCTGTTTTTT.

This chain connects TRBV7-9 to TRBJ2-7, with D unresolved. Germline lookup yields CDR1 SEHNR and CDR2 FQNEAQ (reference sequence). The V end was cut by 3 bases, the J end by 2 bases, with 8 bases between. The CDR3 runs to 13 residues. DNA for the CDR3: TGTGCCAGCAGCTTTAGACAACCCTACGAGCAGTACTTC. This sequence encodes CASSFRQPYEQYF.

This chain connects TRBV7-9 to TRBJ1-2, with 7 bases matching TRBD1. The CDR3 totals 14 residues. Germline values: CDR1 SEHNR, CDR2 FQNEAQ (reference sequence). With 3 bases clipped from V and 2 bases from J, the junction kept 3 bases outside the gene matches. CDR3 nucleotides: TGTGCCAGCAGCTTGACAGGGTCCAACTATGGCTACACCTTC. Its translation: CASSLTGSNYGYTF.

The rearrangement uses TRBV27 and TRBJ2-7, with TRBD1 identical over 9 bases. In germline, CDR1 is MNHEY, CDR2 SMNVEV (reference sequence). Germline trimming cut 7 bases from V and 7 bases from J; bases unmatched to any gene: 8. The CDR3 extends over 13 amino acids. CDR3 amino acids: CASTSGTGQEQYF. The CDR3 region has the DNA TGTGCCAGCACCTCCGGGACAGGGCAAGAGCAGTACTTC.

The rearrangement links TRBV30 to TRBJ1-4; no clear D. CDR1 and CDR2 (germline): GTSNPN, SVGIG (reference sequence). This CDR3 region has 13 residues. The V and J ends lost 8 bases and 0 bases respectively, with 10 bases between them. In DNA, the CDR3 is TGTGCCGGCGCACGCGCAACTAATGAAAAACTGTTTTTT. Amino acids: CAGARATNEKLFF.

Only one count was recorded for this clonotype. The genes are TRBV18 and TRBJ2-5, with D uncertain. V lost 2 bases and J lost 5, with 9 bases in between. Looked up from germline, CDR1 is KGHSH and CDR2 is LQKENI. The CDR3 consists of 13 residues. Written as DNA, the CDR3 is TGTGCCAGCTCACCATCGCTAACGGAGACCCAGTACTTC. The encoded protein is CASSPSLTETQYF.

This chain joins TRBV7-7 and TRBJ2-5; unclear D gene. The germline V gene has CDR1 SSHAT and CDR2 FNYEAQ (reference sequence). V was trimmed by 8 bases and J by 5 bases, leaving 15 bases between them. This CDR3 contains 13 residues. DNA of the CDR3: TGTGCCAGCTCCCCCGGCCCTTGGGAGACCCAGTACTTC. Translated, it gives CASSPGPWETQYF. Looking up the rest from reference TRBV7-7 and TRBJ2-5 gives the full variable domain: GAGVSQSPRYKVTKRGQDVTLRCDPISSHATLYWYQQALGQGPEFLTYFNYEAQPDKSGLPSDRFSAERPEGSISTLTIQRTEQRDSAMYRCASSPGPWETQYFGPGTRLLVL.

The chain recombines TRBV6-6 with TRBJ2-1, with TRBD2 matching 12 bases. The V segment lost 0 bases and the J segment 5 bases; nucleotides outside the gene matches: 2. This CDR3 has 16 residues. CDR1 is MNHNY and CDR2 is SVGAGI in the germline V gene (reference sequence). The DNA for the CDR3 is TGTGCCAGCAGTTACTCGAGACTAGCGGGGGACAATGAGCAGTTCTTC. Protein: CASSYSRLAGDNEQFF.

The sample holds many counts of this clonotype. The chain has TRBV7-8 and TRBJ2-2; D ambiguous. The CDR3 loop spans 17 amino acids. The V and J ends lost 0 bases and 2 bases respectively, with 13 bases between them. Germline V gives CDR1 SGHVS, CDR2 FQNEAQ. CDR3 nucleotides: TGTGCCAGCAGCTTAGCGCCGGCCTCCCCCAACACCGGGGAGCTGTTTTTT. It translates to CASSLAPASPNTGELFF.

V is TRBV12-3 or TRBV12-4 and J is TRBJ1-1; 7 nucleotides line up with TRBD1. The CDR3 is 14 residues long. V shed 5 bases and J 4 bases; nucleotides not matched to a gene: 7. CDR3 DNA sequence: TGTGCCAGCAGTAACAGGGGATTCGGCACTGAAGCTTTCTTT. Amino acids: CASSNRGFGTEAFF.

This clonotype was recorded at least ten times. The CDR3 is CASSPGQGDSPLHF. DNA for the CDR3: TGTGCCAGCAGCCCCGGACAGGGAGATTCACCCCTCCACTTT. The chain has TRBV7-2 and TRBJ1-6; 8 bases line up with TRBD1. Germline CDR1 SGHTA, CDR2 FQGNSA. The CDR3 extends over 14 amino acids. Unmatched junction bases numbered 5, after V lost 5 bases and J lost 8 bases. Looking up the rest from reference TRBV7-2 and TRBJ1-6 gives the full variable domain: GAGVSQSPSNKVTEKGKDVELRCDPISGHTALYWYRQSLGQGLEFLIYFQGNSAPDKSGLPSDRFSAERTGGSVSTLTIQRTQQEDSAVYLCASSPGQGDSPLHFGNGTRLTVT.

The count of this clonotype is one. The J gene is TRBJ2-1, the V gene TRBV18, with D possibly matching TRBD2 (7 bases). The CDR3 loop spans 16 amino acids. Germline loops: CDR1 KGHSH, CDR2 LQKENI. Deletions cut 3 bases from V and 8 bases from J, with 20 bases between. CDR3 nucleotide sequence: TGTGCCAGCTCACCCAGACTAGCCCAGGGGTTCGATGAGCAGTTCTTC. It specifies CASSPRLAQGFDEQFF.

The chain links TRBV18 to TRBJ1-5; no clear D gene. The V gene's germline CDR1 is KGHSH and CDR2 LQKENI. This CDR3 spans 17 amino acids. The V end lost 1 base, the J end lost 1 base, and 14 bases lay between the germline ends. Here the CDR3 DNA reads TGTGCCAGCTCACCACTTTCCCGATTGGCCAGCAATCAGCCCCAGCATTTT. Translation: CASSPLSRLASNQPQHF. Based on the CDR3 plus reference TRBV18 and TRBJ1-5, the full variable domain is NAGVMQNPRHLVRRRGQEARLRCSPMKGHSHVYWYRQLPEEGLKFMVYLQKENIIDESGMPKERFSAEFPKEGPSILRIQQVVRGDSAAYFCASSPLSRLASNQPQHFGDGTRLSIL.

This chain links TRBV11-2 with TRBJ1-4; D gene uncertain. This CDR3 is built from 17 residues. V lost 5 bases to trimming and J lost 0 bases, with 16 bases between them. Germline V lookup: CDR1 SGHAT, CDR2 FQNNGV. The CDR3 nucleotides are TGTGCCAGCAGCCTTAGTCCCCATGTTGCAACTAATGAAAAACTGTTTTTT. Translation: CASSLSPHVATNEKLFF.

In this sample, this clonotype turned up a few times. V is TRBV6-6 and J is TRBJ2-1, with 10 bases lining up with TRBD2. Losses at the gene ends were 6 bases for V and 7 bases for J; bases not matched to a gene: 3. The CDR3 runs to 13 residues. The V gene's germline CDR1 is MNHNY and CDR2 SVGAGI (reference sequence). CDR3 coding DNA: TGTGCCAGCAGAAGTAGCGGGGGGAATGAGCAGTTCTTC. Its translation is CASRSSGGNEQFF.

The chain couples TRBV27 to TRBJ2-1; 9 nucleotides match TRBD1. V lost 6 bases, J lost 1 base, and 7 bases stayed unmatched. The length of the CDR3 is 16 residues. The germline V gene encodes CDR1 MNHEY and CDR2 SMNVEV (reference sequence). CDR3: CASSPRDRASYNEQFF. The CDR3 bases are TGTGCCAGCAGCCCGCGGGACAGGGCTTCCTACAATGAGCAGTTCTTC.

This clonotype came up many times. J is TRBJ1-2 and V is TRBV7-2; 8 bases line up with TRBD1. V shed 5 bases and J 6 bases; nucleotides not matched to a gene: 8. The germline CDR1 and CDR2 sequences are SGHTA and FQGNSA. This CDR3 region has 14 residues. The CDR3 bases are TGTGCCAGCAGCGACAGGGGACAGTATGATGGCTACACCTTC. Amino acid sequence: CASSDRGQYDGYTF.

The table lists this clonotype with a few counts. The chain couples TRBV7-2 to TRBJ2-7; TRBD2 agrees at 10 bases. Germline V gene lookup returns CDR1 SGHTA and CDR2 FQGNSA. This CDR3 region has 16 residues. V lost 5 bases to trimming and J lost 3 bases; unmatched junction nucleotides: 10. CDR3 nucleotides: TGTGCCAGCAGCCCCTCGGGACTAGCGAGTATCTACGAGCAGTACTTC. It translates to CASSPSGLASIYEQYF.

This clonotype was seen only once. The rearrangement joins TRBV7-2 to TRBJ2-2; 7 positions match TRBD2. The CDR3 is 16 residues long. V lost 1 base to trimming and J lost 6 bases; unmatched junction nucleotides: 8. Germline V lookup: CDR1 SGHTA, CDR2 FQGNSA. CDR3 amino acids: CASSLEYPGLPGELFF. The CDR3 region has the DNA TGTGCCAGCAGCTTAGAATACCCGGGACTACCCGGGGAGCTGTTTTTT.

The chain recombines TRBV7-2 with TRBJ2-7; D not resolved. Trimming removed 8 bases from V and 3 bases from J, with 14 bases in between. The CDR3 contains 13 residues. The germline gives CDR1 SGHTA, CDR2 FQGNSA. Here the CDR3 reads CASSRQFNYEQYF. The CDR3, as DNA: TGTGCCAGCTCAAGGCAGTTCAACTACGAGCAGTACTTC.

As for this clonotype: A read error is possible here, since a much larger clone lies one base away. The CDR3 coding sequence is TGTGCCAGCAGCGCGTTTAGCAATCAGCCCCAGCATTTT. Its protein is CASSAFSNQPQHF. This chain joins TRBV9 and TRBJ1-5; D gene uncertain. From germline, CDR1 is SGDLS and CDR2 YYNGEE. The CDR3 is 13 amino acids. Trimming took off 3 bases at V and 0 bases at J, with 4 bases between the two ends.

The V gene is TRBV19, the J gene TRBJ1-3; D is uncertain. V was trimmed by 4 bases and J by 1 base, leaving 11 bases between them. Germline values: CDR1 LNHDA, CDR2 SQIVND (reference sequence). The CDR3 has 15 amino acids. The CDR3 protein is CASSTPASSGNTIYF. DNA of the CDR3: TGTGCCAGTAGTACGCCAGCTTCTTCTGGAAACACCATATATTTT.